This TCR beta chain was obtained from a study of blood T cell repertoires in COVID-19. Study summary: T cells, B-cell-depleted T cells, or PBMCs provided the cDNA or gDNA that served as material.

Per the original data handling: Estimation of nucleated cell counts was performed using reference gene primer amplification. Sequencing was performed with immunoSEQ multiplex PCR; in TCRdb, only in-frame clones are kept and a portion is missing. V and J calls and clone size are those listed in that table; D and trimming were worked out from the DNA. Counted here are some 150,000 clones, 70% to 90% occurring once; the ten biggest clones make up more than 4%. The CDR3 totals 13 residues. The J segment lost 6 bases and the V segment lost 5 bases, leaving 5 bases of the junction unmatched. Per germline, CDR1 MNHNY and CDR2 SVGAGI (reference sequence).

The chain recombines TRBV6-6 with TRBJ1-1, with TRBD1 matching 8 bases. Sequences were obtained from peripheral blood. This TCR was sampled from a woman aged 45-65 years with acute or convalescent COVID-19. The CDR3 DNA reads TGTGCCAGCAGTCCACCAGGGGGCGCTGAAGCTTTCTTT. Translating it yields CASSPPGGAEAFF.